This T cell receptor (beta chain) appears in the sequencing data of a study of early T cells in non-severe SARS-CoV-2 infection. Study details: Unpaired chains resulted from sequencing bulk RNA of unsorted whole blood. Study-wide findings and caveats: VDJdb matches were skewed toward anti-spike CD8 T cell responses.

Unique molecular identifier tags were affixed to discrete cDNA molecules. A single record per CDR3 protein comes from TCRdb applying MiXCR to the 5' RACE reads. Among more than 70,000 distinct CDR3 sequences, about 11% were seen once, and the ten largest hold more than 10%. In its sample, this clonotype was seen a few times. Its antigen remains unknown. Here the sequenced sample was whole blood, taken at baseline. This receptor was identified in an adult who was a healthcare worker with PCR-confirmed SARS-CoV-2 infection or an uninfected control (not recorded which).

CDR3 bases: TGTGCCAGTAGTATAAAGACAGCGAATGAAAAACTGTTTTTT. Amino acid sequence: CASSIKTANEKLFF. The chain is built from TRBV19 and TRBJ1-4; the D gene is possibly TRBD1 (5 bases). CDR3 length: 14 residues. Trimming cost V 2 bases and J 5 bases, with 9 bases left between them. Germline V CDR1 and CDR2: LNHDA, SQIVND (reference sequence).